This T cell receptor (beta chain) was retrieved from a study of blood T cells in healthy people across ages. Study-wide findings and caveats: A strong correlation was seen between TCR beta diversity and naive T cell percentage.

Alongside a J-beta primer mix, a sample-barcoded 5' primer served in a second PCR lasting roughly 6 to 12 cycles. One entry per CDR3 protein, called by TCRdb with MiXCR from the 5' RACE reads. The profile shows hundreds of thousands of distinct CDR3 sequences, 29% of them singletons. The CDR3 is made up of 16 amino acids. This clonotype was observed a handful of times. Its antigen remains unidentified. The clonotype comes from a woman aged 80 or older in good health. Sequencing was carried out using blood. V usage is TRBV21-1 and J usage is TRBJ1-2; no DNA check was done on the table's D call, TRBD1. TRBV21-1 is a recognized pseudogene. CDR3 sequence reads: CASSKVVRGADYGYTF. Written as DNA, the CDR3 is TGTGCCAGCAGCAAAGTGGTGCGGGGGGCGGACTATGGCTACACCTTC.